This TCR beta chain was identified in a study of blood T cell repertoires in COVID-19 (dated by TCRdb to 2020 to 2021). For the study in its entirety: Collaborator samples came from the United States, Italy and Spain and covered acute and convalescent phases of COVID-19. The material from the prospective study consisted of cDNA or gDNA derived from T cells, B-cell-depleted T cells, or PBMCs. The repertoires were released in a freely available public database meant as a resource for research on the immune response to SARS-CoV-2. Samples were obtained from the ongoing ImmuneRACE study (first 160 participants) and from 1,200 or so subjects provided by 6 global collaborators. The dataset comprised deeply sampled blood TCRbeta repertoires from subjects exposed to, actively infected with, or recovered from COVID-19. Where HLA class I and class II types were available, the types were taken from metadata supplied by the sample provider, not from assay-based typing. Nearly every sample came with metadata listing a de-identified subject ID, COVID-19 status, age in years and sex. The paper as a whole reports these results and caveats: Clinical and demographic metadata were provided uncurated, with the amount varying by source and participant.

Points on this clone: Its antigen is unknown. Base qualities are missing; no much larger clone stands one base away.

The collaborating institutions used their own protocols to collect whole blood in K2EDTA tubes. For TCRbeta analysis, collaborator samples were shipped as frozen whole blood, as isolated PBMCs, or as DNA extracted from either sample type. The immunoSEQ Assay, a bias-controlled multiplex PCR, was used to amplify TCRbeta CDR3 regions from genomic DNA. The study's own analysis went as follows. Nucleated cell counts per sample were estimated from amplification of reference gene primers within the assay. To quantify the absolute abundance of each unique TCRbeta CDR3 rearrangement, sequence reads were collapsed and filtered. For each sample, productive Simpson clonality was calculated as the square root of Simpson's diversity index over productive rearrangements. Sourced from immuneACCESS, this table was stored by TCRdb with only in-frame sequences that have V and J called. A share of the clones is absent; for the studies checked, an unresolved V gene accounts for under half, and the remainder has no known explanation. Clone size and the V and J calls come from that table; the DNA yielded D and trimming. The sample records about 150,000 clones, roughly 78% of which are singletons. Around 15% of the sample is taken by the ten largest.

V loses 0 bases, J loses 4 bases, and the germline ends lie 13 bases apart. Via the germline V gene (reference sequence), CDR1 is GTSNPN and CDR2 SVGIG. The CDR3, cysteine through phenylalanine, is 15 amino acids long. Only the CDR3 DNA stays, 45 bases, in frame from base 1. The sequence was obtained from a human donor with acute or convalescent COVID-19. The donor label of this sample is uncertain. The sequence is built from TRBV30 and TRBJ1-5; the D gene is perhaps TRBD1, from 5 matching bases. Sequencing input: peripheral blood. The DNA sequence is as follows: TGTGCCTGGAGTGTCGGGTTGGGGGGAAATCAGCCCCAGCATTTT. Translated, this gives CAWSVGLGGNQPQHF.